A single sample is the source of the 4 T cell receptor beta chains below, sequenced in a study of human T cells and chemical hapten exposure (dated by TCRdb to the early 2020s). The method behind the library was RACE. TCRdb names NextSeq 500 as the instrument used. TCRdb reprocessed the public reads (quality trimming at Q25 with fastp, clone calling with MiXCR) and kept in-frame beta chains. Rows with one shared CDR3 protein collapse into an entry with the most common genes and DNA. This sample is represented by about 50,000 distinct CDR3 sequences; about 3.9% of them were singletons. The top ten hold approximately 1.6% of the sample. Explained via the paper, the time point label denotes: healthy volunteer bleed at 2 weeks. Total RNA was extracted from unfractionated whole blood that had been collected in Tempus Blood RNA tubes. Source material: whole blood. The receptors were gathered from a female donor in good health. Some clones in this sample may be carry-over from other donors' samples.

Concerning this clonotype: A much larger clone lies a single base off, so this may be a read error. Here the CDR3 reads CASSSGTGDYGDTF. CDR3 in DNA: TGTGCCAGCAGTTCCGGGACAGGAGATTATGGCGACACCTTC. The chain is built from TRBV28 and TRBJ1-2; 8 positions agree with TRBD1. There are 14 residues in the CDR3. Germline CDR1 reads MDHEN; CDR2 reads SYDVKM.

There are many counts of this clonotype. The rearrangement links TRBV7-9 to TRBJ1-5; 8 positions match TRBD1. The junction had 9 bases not matched to a gene; V was cut back by 5 bases and J by 6 bases. The CDR3 length is 15 residues. Germline V gene data show CDR1 as SEHNR and CDR2 as FQNEAQ (reference sequence). CDR3 DNA sequence: TGTGCCAGCAGCCCGGGCCAGGGGGCAAGTCAGCCCCAGCATTTT. Protein product: CASSPGQGASQPQHF.

This clonotype has more than one count but fewer than ten. A clone one base away is much larger, so this may be a read error. This sequence joins TRBV20-1 and TRBJ1-6; no clear D gene. The CDR3 totals 14 residues. Germline V gives CDR1 DFQATT, CDR2 SNEGSKA (reference sequence). The CDR3 sequence: CSARRPTDGSPLNF. DNA of the CDR3: TGCAGTGCTAGAAGGCCAACTGATGGCTCACCCCTCAACTTT.

The sample holds many counts of this clonotype. V gene TRBV20-1 combines with J gene TRBJ1-1, with D maybe TRBD1 (6 bases). The CDR3 sequence is 15 residues long. V was pared by 6 bases and J by 4 bases, with 21 bases between. Germline assignment: CDR1 DFQATT and CDR2 SNEGSKA (reference sequence). CDR3 bases: TGCAGTGCAAAAATGTCAGGGGAGCTCGGCACTGAAGCTTTCTTT. Its translation: CSAKMSGELGTEAFF.